This T cell receptor beta chain was sequenced for a study of CD8+ T cells in alopecia areata. cDNA prepared by RNA extraction and subsequent reverse transcription served as the template for sequencing. The protocol was immunoSEQ multiplex PCR, while the TCRdb copy is restricted to in-frame clones and leaves out a portion. The table records around 82,000 clones, around 54% of them present only once. On this clone: Its antigen is currently unknown.

Notes on the study in general: Higher clonality than in normal scalp was seen in lesional scalp, especially alopecia totalis/universalis. Sequence data from scalp samples additionally include resident alphabeta T cells of normal skin.

Lesional scalp tissue (obtained by punch biopsy) and peripheral blood were collected from alopecia areata patients. Germline V gives CDR1 MNHEY, CDR2 SMNVEV (reference sequence). V gave up 2 bases and J gave up 4 bases, with 11 bases separating them. The CDR3 spans 14 residues. Sequencing was done on a sample of NKG2D-high CD8+ T cells sorted from blood. The TCR comes from a human donor with alopecia areata. The chain employs TRBV27 and TRBJ1-1; no definite D call. DNA of the CDR3: TGTGCCAGCAGTTTAAGGAGGGCGGTCACTGAAGCTTTCTTT. Translating gives CASSLRRAVTEAFF.